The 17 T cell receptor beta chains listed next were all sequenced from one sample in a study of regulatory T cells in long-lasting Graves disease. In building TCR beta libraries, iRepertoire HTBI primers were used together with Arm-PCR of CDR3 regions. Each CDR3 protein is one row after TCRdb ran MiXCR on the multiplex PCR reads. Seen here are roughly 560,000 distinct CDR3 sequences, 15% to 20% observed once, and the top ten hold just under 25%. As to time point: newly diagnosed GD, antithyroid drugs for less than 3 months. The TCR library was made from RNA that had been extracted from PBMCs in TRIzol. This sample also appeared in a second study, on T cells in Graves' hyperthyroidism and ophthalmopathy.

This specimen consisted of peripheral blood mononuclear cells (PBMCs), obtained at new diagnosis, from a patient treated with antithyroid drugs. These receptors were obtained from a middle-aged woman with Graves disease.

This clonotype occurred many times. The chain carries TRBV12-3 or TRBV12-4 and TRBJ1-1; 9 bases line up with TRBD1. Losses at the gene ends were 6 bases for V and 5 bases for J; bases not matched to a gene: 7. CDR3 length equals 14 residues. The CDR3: CASRETGGGTEAFF. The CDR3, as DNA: TGTGCCAGCAGAGAGACAGGGGGAGGTACTGAAGCTTTCTTT.

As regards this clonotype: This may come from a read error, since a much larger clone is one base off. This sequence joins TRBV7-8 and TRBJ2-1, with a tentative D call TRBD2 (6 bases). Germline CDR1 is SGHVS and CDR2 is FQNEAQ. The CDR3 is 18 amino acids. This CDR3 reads CASSFVSPASARPNERFF. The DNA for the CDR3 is TGTGCCAGCAGCTTTGTTTCCCCGGCTAGCGCCCGACCCAATGAGCGGTTCTTC.

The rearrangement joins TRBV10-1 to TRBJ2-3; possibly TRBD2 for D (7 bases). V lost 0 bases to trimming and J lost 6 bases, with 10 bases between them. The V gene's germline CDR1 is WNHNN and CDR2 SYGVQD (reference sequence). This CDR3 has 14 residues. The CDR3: CASSESGRGDTQYF. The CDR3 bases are TGCGCCAGCAGTGAGTCGGGGAGGGGGGATACGCAGTATTTT.

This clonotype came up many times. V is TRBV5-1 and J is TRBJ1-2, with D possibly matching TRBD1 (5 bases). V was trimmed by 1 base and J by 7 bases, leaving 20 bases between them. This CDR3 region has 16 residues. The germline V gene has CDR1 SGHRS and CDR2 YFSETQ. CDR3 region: CASSLLGHGARVGYTF. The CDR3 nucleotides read TGCGCCAGCAGCTTGTTAGGCCACGGGGCGAGGGTTGGCTACACCTTC.

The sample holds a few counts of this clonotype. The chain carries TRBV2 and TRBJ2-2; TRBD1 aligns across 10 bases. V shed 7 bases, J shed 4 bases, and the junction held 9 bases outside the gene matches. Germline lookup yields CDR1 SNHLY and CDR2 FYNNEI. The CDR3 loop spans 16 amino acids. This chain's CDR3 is CASTITGTGVTGELFF. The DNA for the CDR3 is TGTGCCAGCACCATAACTGGGACAGGGGTCACCGGGGAGCTGTTTTTT.

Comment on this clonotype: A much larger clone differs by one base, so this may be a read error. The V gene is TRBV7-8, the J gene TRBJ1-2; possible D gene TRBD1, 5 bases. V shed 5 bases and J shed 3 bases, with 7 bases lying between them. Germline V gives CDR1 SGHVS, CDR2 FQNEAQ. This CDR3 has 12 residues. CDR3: CASSRQYYGYTF. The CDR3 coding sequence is TGTGCCAGCAGCCGACAGTACTATGGCTACACCTTC.

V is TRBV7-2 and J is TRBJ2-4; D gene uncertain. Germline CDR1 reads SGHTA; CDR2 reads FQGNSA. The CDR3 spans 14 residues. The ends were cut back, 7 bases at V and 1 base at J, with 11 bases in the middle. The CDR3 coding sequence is TGTGCCAGCACCCCGATGGGTGCCAAAAACATTCAGTACTTC. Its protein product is CASTPMGAKNIQYF.

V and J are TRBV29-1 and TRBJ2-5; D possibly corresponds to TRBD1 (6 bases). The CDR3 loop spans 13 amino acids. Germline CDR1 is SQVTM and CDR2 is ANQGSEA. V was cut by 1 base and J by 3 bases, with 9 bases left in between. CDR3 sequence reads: CSVEAAGEETQYF. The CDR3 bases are TGCAGCGTTGAAGCTGCAGGGGAAGAGACCCAGTACTTC. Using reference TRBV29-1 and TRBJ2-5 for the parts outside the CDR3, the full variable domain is SAVISQKPSRDICQRGTSLTIQCQVDSQVTMMFWYRQQPGQSLTLIATANQGSEATYESGFVIDKFPISRPNLTFSTLTVSNMSPEDSSIYLCSVEAAGEETQYFGPGTRLLVL.

CDR3 DNA: TGTGCCAGCTCACCACCGGGGGGTAAAGAGCAGTTCTTC. Translating gives CASSPPGGKEQFF. V and J are TRBV18 and TRBJ2-1, with D possibly being TRBD2 (6 bases). CDR3 length: 13 residues. Germline CDR1 KGHSH, CDR2 LQKENI. Trimming took off 0 bases at V and 10 bases at J, with 10 bases between the two ends.

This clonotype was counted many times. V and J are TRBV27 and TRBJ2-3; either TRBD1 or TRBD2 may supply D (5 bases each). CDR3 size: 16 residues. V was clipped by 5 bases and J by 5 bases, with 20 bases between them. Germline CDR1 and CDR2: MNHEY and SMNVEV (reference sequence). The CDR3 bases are TGTGCCAGCAGTGACCCGGGACCCAGAGGGGTAGATACGCAGTATTTT. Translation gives CASSDPGPRGVDTQYF.

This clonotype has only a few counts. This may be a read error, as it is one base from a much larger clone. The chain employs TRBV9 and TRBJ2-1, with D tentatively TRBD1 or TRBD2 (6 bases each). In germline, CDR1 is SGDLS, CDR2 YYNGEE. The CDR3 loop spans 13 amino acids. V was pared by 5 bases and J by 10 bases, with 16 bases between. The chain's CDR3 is CASRAGGPNEQFF. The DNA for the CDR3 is TGTGCCAGCAGAGCTGGGGGGCCTAACGAGCAGTTCTTC.

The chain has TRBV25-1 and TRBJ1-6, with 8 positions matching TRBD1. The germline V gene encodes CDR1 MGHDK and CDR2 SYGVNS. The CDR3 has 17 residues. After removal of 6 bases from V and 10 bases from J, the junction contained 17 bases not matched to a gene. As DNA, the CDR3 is TGTGCCAGCAGCCAGACCAAGCTGACAGGGGTCAAATCACCCCTCCACTTT. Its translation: CASSQTKLTGVKSPLHF. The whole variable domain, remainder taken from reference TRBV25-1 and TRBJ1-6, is EADIYQTPRYLVIGTGKKITLECSQTMGHDKMYWYQQDPGMELHLIHYSYGVNSTEKGDLSSESTVSRIRTEHFPLTLESARPSHTSQYLCASSQTKLTGVKSPLHFGNGTRLTVT.

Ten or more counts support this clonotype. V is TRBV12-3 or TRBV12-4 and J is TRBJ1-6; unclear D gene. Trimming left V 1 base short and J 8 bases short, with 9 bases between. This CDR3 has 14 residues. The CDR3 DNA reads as TGTGCCAGCAGTTTAGTGGGCCGGGATTCACCCCTCCACTTT. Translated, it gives CASSLVGRDSPLHF.

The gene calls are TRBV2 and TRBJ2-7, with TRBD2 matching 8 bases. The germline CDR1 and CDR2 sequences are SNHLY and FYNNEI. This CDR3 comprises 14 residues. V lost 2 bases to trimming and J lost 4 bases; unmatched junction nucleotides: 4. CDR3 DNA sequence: TGTGCCAGCAGTGAACGGGGGGGCGTATACGAGCAGTACTTC. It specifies CASSERGGVYEQYF. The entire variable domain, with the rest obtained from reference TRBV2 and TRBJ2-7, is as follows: EPEVTQTPSHQVTQMGQEVILRCVPISNHLYFYWYRQILGQKVEFLVSFYNNEISEKSEIFDDQFSVERPDGSNFTLKIRSTKLEDSAMYFCASSERGGVYEQYFGPGTRLTVT.

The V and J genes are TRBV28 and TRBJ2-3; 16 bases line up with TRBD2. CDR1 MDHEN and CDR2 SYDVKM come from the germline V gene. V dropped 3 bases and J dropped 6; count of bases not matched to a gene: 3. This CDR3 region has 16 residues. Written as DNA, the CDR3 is TGTGCCAGCAGTTTGGGACTAGCGGGGGGGATGGATACGCAGTATTTT. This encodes CASSLGLAGGMDTQYF.

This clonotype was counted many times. In nucleotides, the CDR3 is TGTGCCAGCAGTGGCGGTTCCTACGAGCAGTACTTC. This codes for CASSGGSYEQYF. The rearrangement links TRBV2 to TRBJ2-7; D not certain. This CDR3 region has 12 residues. Looked up from germline, CDR1 is SNHLY and CDR2 is FYNNEI. The V and J ends lost 4 bases and 1 base respectively, with 5 bases between them.

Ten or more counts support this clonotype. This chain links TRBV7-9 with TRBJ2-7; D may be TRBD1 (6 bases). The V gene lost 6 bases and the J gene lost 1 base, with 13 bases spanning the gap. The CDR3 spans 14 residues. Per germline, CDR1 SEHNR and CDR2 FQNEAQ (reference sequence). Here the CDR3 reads CASSVQGKSYEQYF. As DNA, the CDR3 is TGTGCCAGCAGTGTACAGGGAAAGTCCTACGAGCAGTACTTC.